This TCR beta chain was obtained from a study of blood T cell repertoires in COVID-19. Study summary: Sites in the United States, Italy and Spain provided acute and convalescent COVID-19 samples. PBMCs, B-cell-depleted T cells, or T cells provided the cDNA or gDNA that made up the material.

The authors' processing: For nucleated cells, counts were estimated from reference gene primer amplification. Using immunoSEQ multiplex PCR, the repertoire was profiled, and TCRdb retains in-frame clones only, with some absent. V, J and clone size are those of that table, while D and trimming were read from the DNA. The sample shows roughly 150,000 clones, approximately 87% of them seen only once. Germline CDR1 LGHNA, CDR2 YSLEER. This CDR3 has 13 amino acids. About this clone itself: At one end, the junction sequence differs from germline, possibly due to a read error.

The source is a woman aged 65 to 85 with acute or convalescent COVID-19. Sequences were obtained from peripheral blood. J is TRBJ1-2 and V is TRBV4-3; TRBD1 matches at 7 bases. The CDR3 spells CASSQETGRDRIF. The CDR3 DNA follows: TGCGCCAGCAGCCAAGAGACCGGACGGGACAGAATCTTC.